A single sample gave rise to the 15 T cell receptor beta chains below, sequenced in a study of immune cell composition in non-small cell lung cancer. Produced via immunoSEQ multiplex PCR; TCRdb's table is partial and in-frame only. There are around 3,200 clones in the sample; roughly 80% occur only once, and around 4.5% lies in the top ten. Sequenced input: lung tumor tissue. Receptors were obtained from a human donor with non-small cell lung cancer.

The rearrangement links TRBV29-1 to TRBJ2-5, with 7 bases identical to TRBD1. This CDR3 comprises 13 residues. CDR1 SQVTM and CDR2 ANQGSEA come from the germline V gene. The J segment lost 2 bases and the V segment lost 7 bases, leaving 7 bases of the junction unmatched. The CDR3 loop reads CSADGRGQETQYF. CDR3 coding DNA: TGCAGCGCTGACGGCAGGGGGCAAGAGACCCAGTACTTC.

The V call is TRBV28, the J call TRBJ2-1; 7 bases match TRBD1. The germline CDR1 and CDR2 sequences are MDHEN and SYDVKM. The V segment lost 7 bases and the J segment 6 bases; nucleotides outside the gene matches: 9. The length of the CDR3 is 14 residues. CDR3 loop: CASIEGALGNEQFF. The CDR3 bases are TGTGCCAGCATTGAGGGGGCGTTGGGCAATGAGCAGTTCTTC.

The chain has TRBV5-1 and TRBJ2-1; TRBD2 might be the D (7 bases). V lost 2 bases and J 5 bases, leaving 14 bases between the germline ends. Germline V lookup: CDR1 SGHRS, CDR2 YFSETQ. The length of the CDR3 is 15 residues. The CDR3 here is CASSFPAGGHNEQFF. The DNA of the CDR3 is TGCGCCAGCAGCTTCCCCGCCGGGGGGCACAATGAGCAGTTCTTC.

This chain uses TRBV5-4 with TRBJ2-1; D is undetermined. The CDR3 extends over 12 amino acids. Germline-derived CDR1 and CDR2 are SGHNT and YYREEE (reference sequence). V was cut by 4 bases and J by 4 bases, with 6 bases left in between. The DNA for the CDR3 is TGTGCCAGCAGCCAACTGTACAATGAGCAGTTCTTC. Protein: CASSQLYNEQFF.

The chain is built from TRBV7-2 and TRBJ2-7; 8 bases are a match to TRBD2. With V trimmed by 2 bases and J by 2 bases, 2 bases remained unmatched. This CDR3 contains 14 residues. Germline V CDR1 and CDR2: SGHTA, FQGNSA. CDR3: CASSLTSGPYEQYF. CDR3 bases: TGTGCCAGCAGCTTAACTAGCGGCCCCTACGAGCAGTACTTC.

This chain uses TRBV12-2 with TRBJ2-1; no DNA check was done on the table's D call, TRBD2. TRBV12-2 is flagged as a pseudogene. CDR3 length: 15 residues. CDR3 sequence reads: CASRLAAGGGSEQFF. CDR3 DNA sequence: TGTGCAAGTCGCTTAGCAGCGGGGGGCGGAAGTGAGCAGTTCTTC.

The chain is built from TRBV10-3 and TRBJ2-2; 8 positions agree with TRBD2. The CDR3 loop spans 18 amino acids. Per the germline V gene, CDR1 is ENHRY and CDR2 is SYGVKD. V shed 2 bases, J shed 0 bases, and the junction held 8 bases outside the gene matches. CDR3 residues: CAISEGLAGFANTGELFF. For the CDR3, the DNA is TGTGCCATCAGTGAGGGGTTAGCGGGGTTCGCGAACACCGGGGAGCTGTTTTTT.

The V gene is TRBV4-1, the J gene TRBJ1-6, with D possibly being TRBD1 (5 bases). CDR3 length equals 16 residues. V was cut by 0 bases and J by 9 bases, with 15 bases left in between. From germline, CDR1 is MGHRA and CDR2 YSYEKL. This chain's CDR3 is CASSQEGRNSFSPLHF. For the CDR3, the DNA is TGCGCCAGCAGCCAAGAGGGGCGAAACAGTTTTTCACCCCTCCACTTT.

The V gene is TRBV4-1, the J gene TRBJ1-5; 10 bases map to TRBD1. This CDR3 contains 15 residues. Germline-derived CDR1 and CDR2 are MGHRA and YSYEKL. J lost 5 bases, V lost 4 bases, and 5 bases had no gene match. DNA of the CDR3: TGCGCCAGCAGCCTATTCGGGACAGGGGATCAGCCCCAGCATTTT. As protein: CASSLFGTGDQPQHF.

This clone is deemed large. The CDR3 protein is CASSSQRTGYGYTF. CDR3 DNA sequence: TGTGCCAGCAGTTCCCAAAGGACAGGCTATGGCTACACCTTC. The J gene is TRBJ1-2, the V gene TRBV27; 7 positions agree with TRBD1. The CDR3 is made up of 14 amino acids. The junction had 6 bases not matched to a gene; V was cut back by 4 bases and J by 4 bases. CDR1 MNHEY and CDR2 SMNVEV come from the germline V gene (reference sequence).

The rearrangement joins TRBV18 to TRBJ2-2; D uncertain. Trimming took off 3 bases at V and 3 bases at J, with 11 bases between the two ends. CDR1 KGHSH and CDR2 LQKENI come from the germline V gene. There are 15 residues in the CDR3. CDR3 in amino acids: CASSPLSTDTGELFF. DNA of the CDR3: TGTGCCAGCTCACCCCTCTCAACTGACACCGGGGAGCTGTTTTTT.

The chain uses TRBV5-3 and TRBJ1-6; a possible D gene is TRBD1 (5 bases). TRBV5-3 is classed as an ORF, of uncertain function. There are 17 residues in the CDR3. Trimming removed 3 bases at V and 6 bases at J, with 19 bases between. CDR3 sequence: CARSSDTPGPRNSPLHF. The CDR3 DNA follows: TGTGCCAGAAGCTCGGACACTCCAGGACCCCGTAATTCACCCCTCCACTTT.

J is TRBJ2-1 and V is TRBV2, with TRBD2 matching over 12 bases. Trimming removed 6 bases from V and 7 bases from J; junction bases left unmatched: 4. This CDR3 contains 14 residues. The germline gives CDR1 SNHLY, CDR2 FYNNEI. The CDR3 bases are TGTGCCAGCAGCGAGACTAGCGGGGGTAATGAGCAGTTCTTC. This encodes CASSETSGGNEQFF.

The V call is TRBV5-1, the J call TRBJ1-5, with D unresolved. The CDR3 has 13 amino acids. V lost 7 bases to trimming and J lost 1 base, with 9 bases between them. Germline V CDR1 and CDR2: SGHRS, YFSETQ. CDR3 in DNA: TGCGCCAGCGCGGAGCAAAGCAATCAGCCCCAGCATTTT. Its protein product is CASAEQSNQPQHF.

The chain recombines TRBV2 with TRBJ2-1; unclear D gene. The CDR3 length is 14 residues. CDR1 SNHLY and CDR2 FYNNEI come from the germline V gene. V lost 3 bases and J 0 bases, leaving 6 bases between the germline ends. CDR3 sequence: CASSDVSSYNEQFF. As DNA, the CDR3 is TGTGCCAGCAGTGATGTTAGCTCCTACAATGAGCAGTTCTTC.